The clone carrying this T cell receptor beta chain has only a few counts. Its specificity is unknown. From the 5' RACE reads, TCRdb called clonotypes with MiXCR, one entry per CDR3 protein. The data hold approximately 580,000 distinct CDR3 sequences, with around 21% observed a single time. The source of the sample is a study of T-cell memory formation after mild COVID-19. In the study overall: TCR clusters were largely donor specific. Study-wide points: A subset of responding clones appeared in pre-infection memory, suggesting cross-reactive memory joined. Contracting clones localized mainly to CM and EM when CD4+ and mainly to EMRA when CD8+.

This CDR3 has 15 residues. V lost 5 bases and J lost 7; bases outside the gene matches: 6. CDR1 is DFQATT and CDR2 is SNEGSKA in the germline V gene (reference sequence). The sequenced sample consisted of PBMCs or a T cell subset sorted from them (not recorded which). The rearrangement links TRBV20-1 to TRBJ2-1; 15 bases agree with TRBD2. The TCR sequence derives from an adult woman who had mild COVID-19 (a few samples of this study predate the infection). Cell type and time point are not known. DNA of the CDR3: TGCAGTGCTCCTCGAGGACTAGCGGGGGGGAATGAGCAGTTCTTC. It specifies CSAPRGLAGGNEQFF.